The 26 T cell receptor beta chains below were found in one sample sequenced in a study of beta chain features in type 1 diabetes. Expressed TCRB transcripts were sequenced because the isolated RNA had all been reverse transcribed beforehand. Using immunoSEQ multiplex PCR, the repertoire was profiled, and TCRdb retains in-frame clones only, with some absent. The sample yields 300,000 to 350,000 clones, roughly 8% seen once. The sample consisted of central memory CD4+ T cells from blood. Receptors originate from a woman in her late teens or twenties in good health.

This clone occurred a few times. J is TRBJ1-1 and V is TRBV18; tentative D call: TRBD1 (5 bases). The CDR3 is 16 amino acids. The V and J ends lost 3 bases and 0 bases respectively, with 14 bases between them. CDR1 and CDR2 (germline): KGHSH, LQKENI. The CDR3 loop reads CASSPSTGRVNTEAFF. Here the CDR3 DNA reads TGTGCCAGCTCACCCTCAACCGGCAGGGTGAACACTGAAGCTTTCTTT. The full variable domain, rest sourced from reference TRBV18 and TRBJ1-1, is NAGVMQNPRHLVRRRGQEARLRCSPMKGHSHVYWYRQLPEEGLKFMVYLQKENIIDESGMPKERFSAEFPKEGPSILRIQQVVRGDSAAYFCASSPSTGRVNTEAFFGQGTRLTVV.

The chain carries TRBV9 and TRBJ2-5; D is ambiguous. The V gene lost 0 bases and the J gene lost 2 bases, with 11 bases spanning the gap. The CDR3 loop spans 15 amino acids. Germline values: CDR1 SGDLS, CDR2 YYNGEE. The DNA for the CDR3 is TGTGCCAGCAGCGTAGGGTTGGGCAGACAAGAGACCCAGTACTTC. Amino acids: CASSVGLGRQETQYF.

V gene TRBV4-2 combines with J gene TRBJ2-1; D possibly corresponds to TRBD2 (6 bases). From germline, CDR1 is LGHNA and CDR2 YNFKEQ. Trimming left V 4 bases short and J 7 bases short, with 23 bases between. CDR3 size: 17 residues. This CDR3 is CASSPHKPGSGNNEQFF. CDR3 sequence (DNA): TGTGCCAGCAGCCCTCATAAGCCCGGGAGCGGTAATAATGAGCAGTTCTTC.

This clone was detected a few times. As DNA, the CDR3 is TGTGCCAGCAGCTCAGATGCGAGCTACGAGCAGTACTTC. This gives the protein CASSSDASYEQYF. The rearrangement links TRBV7-9 to TRBJ2-7; D remains ambiguous. CDR3 length: 13 amino acids. The germline gives CDR1 SEHNR, CDR2 FQNEAQ (reference sequence). Trimming pared 4 bases from V and 3 bases from J, leaving 10 bases between. The entire variable domain, with the rest obtained from reference TRBV7-9 and TRBJ2-7, is as follows: DTGVSQNPRHKITKRGQNVTFRCDPISEHNRLYWYRQTLGQGPEFLTYFQNEAQLEKSRLLSDRFSAERPKGSFSTLEIQRTEQGDSAMYLCASSSDASYEQYFGPGTRLTVT.

This clone showed up just a few times. CDR3 protein: CATSGEVEAFF. Written as DNA, the CDR3 is TGTGCCACCTCAGGAGAAGTCGAAGCTTTCTTT. The chain links TRBV10-3 to TRBJ1-1; D unresolved. CDR3 size: 11 residues. The germline V gene encodes CDR1 ENHRY and CDR2 SYGVKD. V gave up 10 bases and J gave up 8 bases, with 14 bases separating them.

CDR3 protein: CASSLGGLAGGTDTQYF. The CDR3 DNA follows: TGTGCCAGCAGCCTCGGAGGACTAGCGGGTGGCACAGATACGCAGTATTTT. The chain is built from TRBV7-3 and TRBJ2-3; 11 bases map to TRBD2. The CDR3 has 17 amino acids. The trim removed 5 bases at V and 1 base at J, leaving 8 bases unmatched. CDR1 is SGHTA and CDR2 is FQGTGA in the germline V gene.

The rearrangement uses TRBV28 and TRBJ1-2; a weak D match, TRBD1 (6 bases). This CDR3 region has 17 residues. The germline V gene has CDR1 MDHEN and CDR2 SYDVKM. Trimming stripped 1 base from V and 2 bases from J, with 17 bases between. As DNA, the CDR3 is TGTGCCAGCAGTTTATATCGGGCAGGGGCTGAGAACTATGGCTACACCTTC. As protein: CASSLYRAGAENYGYTF.

This clone showed up just a few times. The rearrangement links TRBV5-8 to TRBJ2-3; 8 positions match TRBD2. This CDR3 region has 16 residues. Germline V gene sequence: CDR1 SGHTS, CDR2 YDEGEE. V lost 0 bases and J lost 4; bases outside the gene matches: 7. CDR3 amino acids: CASSLDPGGPADTQYF. For the CDR3, the DNA is TGTGCCAGCAGCTTGGATCCGGGAGGGCCAGCAGATACGCAGTATTTT.

This clone was counted a few times. The chain joins TRBV7-2 to TRBJ2-2; D is undetermined. CDR3 length equals 12 residues. Germline V CDR1 and CDR2: SGHTA, FQGNSA. V gave up 5 bases and J gave up 5 bases, with 6 bases separating them. CDR3 sequence: CASSTRTGELFF. The CDR3 coding sequence is TGTGCCAGCAGCACACGAACCGGGGAGCTGTTTTTT. Full variable domain (missing parts from reference TRBV7-2 and TRBJ2-2): GAGVSQSPSNKVTEKGKDVELRCDPISGHTALYWYRQSLGQGLEFLIYFQGNSAPDKSGLPSDRFSAERTGGSVSTLTIQRTQQEDSAVYLCASSTRTGELFFGEGSRLTVL.

This clone turned up a few times. The chain links TRBV29-1 to TRBJ2-7; 7 positions match TRBD1. The germline V gene encodes CDR1 SQVTM and CDR2 ANQGSEA. The CDR3 runs 13 residues. The CDR3 DNA follows: TGCGAGAGGGGCAGGGGGAGCTCCTACGAGCAGTACTTC. Translated: CERGRGSSYEQYF.

This clone was seen only a few times. In nucleotides, the CDR3 is TGCGCCAGCAGCCAAATAGCGGGAGAGGGGACAGATACGCAGTATTTT. This translates into CASSQIAGEGTDTQYF. This chain connects TRBV4-3 to TRBJ2-3; TRBD2 matches at 9 bases. The germline V gene encodes CDR1 LGHNA and CDR2 YSLEER. CDR3 length: 16 amino acids. J lost 3 bases, V lost 2 bases, and 6 bases had no gene match.

This clone was recorded at least ten times. The V and J genes are TRBV5-4 and TRBJ2-3; D is ambiguous. Trimming took 2 bases from V and 3 from J, leaving 7 bases between them. The CDR3 length is 13 residues. Germline-derived CDR1 and CDR2 are SGHNT and YYREEE (reference sequence). CDR3 amino acids: CASSLKQTDTQYF. The CDR3, as DNA: TGTGCCAGCAGCTTAAAACAGACAGATACGCAGTATTTT.

This rearrangement joins TRBV2 to TRBJ2-5; unclear D gene. Germline CDR1 SNHLY, CDR2 FYNNEI. V lost 7 bases to trimming and J lost 1 base, with 7 bases between them. This CDR3 spans 12 amino acids. The CDR3 DNA reads TGTGCCAGCATTAGCACCCAAGAGACCCAGTACTTC. As protein: CASISTQETQYF.

The CDR3 protein is CASSSRGTGATDTQYF. CDR3 nucleotides: TGTGCCAGCAGTTCTCGCGGGACAGGGGCAACAGATACGCAGTATTTT. V and J are TRBV28 and TRBJ2-3; TRBD1 agrees at 10 bases. Germline assignment: CDR1 MDHEN and CDR2 SYDVKM. This CDR3 is 16 amino acids long. Trimming at V came to 4 bases and at J to 3 bases, leaving 7 bases not matched to a gene. The full variable domain, its missing parts supplied by reference TRBV28 and TRBJ2-3, is DVKVTQSSRYLVKRTGEKVFLECVQDMDHENMFWYRQDPGLGLRLIYFSYDVKMKEKGDIPEGYSVSREKKERFSLILESASTNQTSMYLCASSSRGTGATDTQYFGPGTRLTVL.

This clone appeared a few times. The gene calls are TRBV15 and TRBJ2-1; D remains ambiguous. Trimming stripped 0 bases from V and 8 bases from J, with 11 bases between. This CDR3 comprises 14 residues. Germline-derived CDR1 and CDR2 are LNHNV and YYDKDF (reference sequence). The CDR3 nucleotides are TGTGCCACCAGCAGAGATGGATCAAGTCATGAGCAGTTCTTC. Translation gives CATSRDGSSHEQFF.

The table lists this clone with a few counts. The chain carries TRBV6-5 and TRBJ1-3; TRBD1 is a possible D gene (5 bases). CDR3 length equals 16 residues. The V end lost 4 bases, the J end lost 1 base, and 14 bases lay between the germline ends. CDR1 and CDR2 from the germline V gene are MNHEY and SVGAGI. CDR3 loop: CASSSPGLMSGNTIYF. The DNA for the CDR3 is TGTGCCAGCAGTTCACCGGGACTGATGTCTGGAAACACCATATATTTT.

This clone was observed a few times. The CDR3 nucleotides read TGTGCCAGCAGAAAGACAGGGGCCTACGAGCAGTACTTC. Protein product: CASRKTGAYEQYF. The chain employs TRBV25-1 and TRBJ2-7, with 8 bases matching TRBD1. There are 13 residues in the CDR3. Looked up from germline, CDR1 is MGHDK and CDR2 is SYGVNS. V trimming: 6 bases; J trimming: 2 bases; junction bases outside the gene matches: 3.

This clone was seen only a few times. The chain is built from TRBV15 and TRBJ2-7; TRBD1 matches at 7 bases. The CDR3 runs to 15 residues. J lost 6 bases, V lost 0 bases, and 8 bases had no gene match. Germline values: CDR1 LNHNV, CDR2 YYDKDF (reference sequence). CDR3 sequence reads: CATSRDAGQASEQYF. As DNA, the CDR3 is TGTGCCACCAGCAGAGACGCCGGACAGGCGAGCGAGCAGTACTTC.

Of note for this clone: One junction end does not reproduce the germline sequence, and a read error may be involved. Other DNA sequences in this sample translate to the same CDR3. The rearrangement links TRBV6-6 to TRBJ2-7; tentative D call: TRBD1 (5 bases). Looked up from germline, CDR1 is MNHNY and CDR2 is SVGAGI (reference sequence). The CDR3 covers 12 residues. The DNA for the CDR3 is TGTGCCAGCAGCTCCGGCTGGGGCGAGCAGTATTTC. Protein: CASSSGWGEQYF.

This clone was counted at least ten times. V and J are TRBV11-2 and TRBJ2-3, with D possibly being TRBD2 (5 bases). Germline CDR1 reads SGHAT; CDR2 reads FQNNGV. V lost 4 bases to trimming and J lost 6 bases, with 11 bases between them. The CDR3 totals 13 residues. This CDR3 reads CASSSTLADTQYF. CDR3 sequence (DNA): TGTGCCAGCAGCTCCACCCTAGCTGATACGCAGTATTTT.

This chain uses TRBV11-2 with TRBJ2-3, with 10 positions matching TRBD2. This CDR3 comprises 16 residues. The germline CDR1 and CDR2 sequences are SGHAT and FQNNGV. Trimming cost V 5 bases and J 6 bases; bases outside gene matches: 11. The CDR3 DNA is TGTGCCAGCAGCACTTCAGCGGGAGGGCCATCCGATACGCAGTATTTT. Encoded protein: CASSTSAGGPSDTQYF.

This clone has just a few counts. The chain uses TRBV9 and TRBJ2-7, with 14 bases identical to TRBD2. Germline V gives CDR1 SGDLS, CDR2 YYNGEE. After removal of 4 bases from V and 5 bases from J, the junction contained 11 bases not matched to a gene. CDR3 length: 17 amino acids. CDR3 sequence: CASSPQGTSGSPHEQYF. As DNA, the CDR3 is TGTGCCAGCAGCCCACAAGGGACTAGCGGGAGTCCCCACGAGCAGTACTTC.

This clone has at least ten counts. The CDR3 is CASSSYAGELFF. In DNA form, the CDR3 reads TGTGCCAGCAGCTCGTACGCCGGGGAGCTGTTTTTT. The chain employs TRBV7-2 and TRBJ2-2; no clear D. Germline CDR1 is SGHTA and CDR2 is FQGNSA. CDR3 length: 12 amino acids. The ends were cut back, 4 bases at V and 6 bases at J, with 6 bases in the middle.

This clone was detected a few times. The genes are TRBV21-1 and TRBJ2-1; TRBD2 reflects the table's D call only, with no check against the DNA. TRBV21-1 counts as a pseudogene. The CDR3 covers 15 residues. The CDR3 sequence: CASSPNREAGNEQFF. In nucleotides, the CDR3 is TGTGCCAGCAGCCCCAACCGGGAGGCAGGGAATGAGCAGTTCTTC.

The chain carries TRBV14 and TRBJ1-4; 7 bases fit TRBD1. Germline assignment: CDR1 SGHDN and CDR2 FVKESK. This CDR3 region has 15 residues. Trimming at V came to 5 bases and at J to 5 bases, leaving 8 bases not matched to a gene. The CDR3 protein is CASSTRQGRNEKLFF. The CDR3 nucleotides are TGTGCCAGCAGCACCCGACAGGGAAGGAATGAAAAACTGTTTTTT.

This clone was observed many times. The chain combines TRBV2 with TRBJ1-2; perhaps TRBD1 as D (5 bases). Germline V gives CDR1 SNHLY, CDR2 FYNNEI. CDR3 length equals 15 residues. V was trimmed by 0 bases and J by 1 base, leaving 9 bases between them. CDR3 residues: CASSEAPGFNYGYTF. CDR3 coding DNA: TGTGCCAGCAGTGAAGCCCCAGGGTTTAACTATGGCTACACCTTC.